The sequence of this T cell receptor (beta chain) was determined in a study of T cells in Graves' hyperthyroidism and ophthalmopathy. Researchers took RNA transcripts and amplified the TCR beta CDR3 regions from them. HTBI primers were used for first-round RT-PCR of the TCR CDR3. TCRdb recomputed calls from the multiplex PCR reads with MiXCR, one row per CDR3 protein. The sample shows hundreds of thousands of distinct CDR3 sequences, roughly 15% of them seen only once. This clonotype was observed many times. What it binds is not known. Subjects with ophthalmopathy showed a Clinical Activity Score no lower than 3, a NOSPECS grade no lower than 4, and a duration shorter than 3 months. Diagnosis rested on symptoms, serum thyroxine and TRAb, thyroid ultrasound, and orbital computed tomography. Study conclusions and caveats: Researchers found most expanded thyroid clonotypes above 0.001 in blood as well.

This CDR3 has 14 residues. Germline V gene sequence: CDR1 SNHLY, CDR2 FYNNEI. V gave up 5 bases and J gave up 2 bases, with 12 bases separating them. The sequencing input was blood. V usage is TRBV2 and J usage is TRBJ1-2; D is uncertain. The sequence derives from a woman aged 50 to 65 with Graves' ophthalmopathy. CDR3 bases: TGTGCCAGCAGTCAATGGACGCAGAACTATGGCTACACCTTC. Amino acids: CASSQWTQNYGYTF.